This is a list of T cell receptor beta chains from one sample in a study of T cell responses to AZD1222 COVID-19 vaccine. Sequencing was performed with immunoSEQ multiplex PCR; in TCRdb, only in-frame clones are kept and a portion is missing. The sample lists 120,000 to 150,000 clones, 70% to 90% seen once, with about 3.5% in the top ten. The sequencing here drew on peripheral blood, taken on day 0 of AZD1222 vaccination. Source of these receptors: an adult in good health. Each CDR3 is given with its conserved first and last residue. The D gene is left open where the match is weak. Clone size is stated in some rows and not others, as once, few, many or a class when expanded.

TGCGCCAGCAGCTTTGGACAGGACTATGGCTACACCTTC,CASSFGQDYGYTF,.,TRBV5-1,TRBD1,TRBJ1-2
TGTGCCTGGAGTCTGGACAAAACCTCCTATAATTCACCCCTCCACTTT,CAWSLDKTSYNSPLHF,.,TRBV30,.,TRBJ1-6
TGTGCCAGCAGTCTAACTAACACTGAAGCTTTCTTT,CASSLTNTEAFF,.,TRBV12-3/TRBV12-4,.,TRBJ1-1
TGCGCCACCCACCAGGACGTCGGGTTATACGAGCAGTACTTC,CATHQDVGLYEQYF,.,TRBV23-1,.,TRBJ2-7
TGCGCCAGCAGCCAGGTGGACGGGTTGGGGACTGAAGCTTTCTTT,CASSQVDGLGTEAFF,.,TRBV4-1,.,TRBJ1-1
TGTGCCAGCAGCCCTGACAGGGGGCATGAGCAGTTCTTC,CASSPDRGHEQFF,.,TRBV7-9,TRBD1,TRBJ2-1
TGTGCCTGGAGTGTGGATCTGGTGCAGGGCAGATTCACTGAAGCTTTCTTT,CAWSVDLVQGRFTEAFF,few,TRBV30,.,TRBJ1-1
TGTGCCAGCAGCCCGATATTCCGGGACAGGGTTGTATACTATGGCTACACCTTC,CASSPIFRDRVVYYGYTF,few,TRBV5-5,TRBD1,TRBJ1-2
TGCGCCAGCAGCTTCCAAGCGGGACACCCCACGGGGTCACCCCTCCACTTT,CASSFQAGHPTGSPLHF,.,TRBV5-1,.,TRBJ1-6
TGCGCCAGCAGCTTGGAACAGACCTGGGAGCAGTACTTC,CASSLEQTWEQYF,.,TRBV5-1,.,TRBJ2-7
TGTGCCACCAGTATGGACTCCGGAGGTCATGGCTACACCTTC,CATSMDSGGHGYTF,.,TRBV15,.,TRBJ1-2
TGTGCCAGCTCATCTGGGACCGGGACTAGCGTAATAAGTGAGCAGTTCTTC,CASSSGTGTSVISEQFF,.,TRBV18,TRBD2,TRBJ2-1
TGCGCCAGCAGCTTGGTCGGGGTAACAGATACGCAGTATTTT,CASSLVGVTDTQYF,.,TRBV5-1,.,TRBJ2-3
TGTGCCAGCAATCCGGGACAGGGTAATTCACCCCTCCACTTT,CASNPGQGNSPLHF,.,TRBV2,TRBD1,TRBJ1-6
TGCGCCAGCAGCCAAGCGCTAGCGGGTTCTAGCACAGATACGCAGTATTTT,CASSQALAGSSTDTQYF,.,TRBV4-1,TRBD2,TRBJ2-3
TGCGCCAGCAGCTTTTCATCTGAGAACACTGAAGCTTTCTTT,CASSFSSENTEAFF,few,TRBV5-1,.,TRBJ1-1
TGTGCCAGCAGGAATGGCCCTGCGAACACCGGGGAGCTGTTTTTT,CASRNGPANTGELFF,.,TRBV7-2,.,TRBJ2-2
TGTGCCATCACTCGGGGGCTAGGGGCCAACGTCCTGACTTTC,CAITRGLGANVLTF,.,TRBV10-3,.,TRBJ2-6
TGTGCCACCCAACAGGGGGGACTGTACAATGAGCAGTTCTTC,CATQQGGLYNEQFF,many,TRBV2,TRBD1,TRBJ2-1
TGTGCCAGCAGTCCCGGGACTTCTAGCACAGATACGCAGTATTTT,CASSPGTSSTDTQYF,once,TRBV6-2/TRBV6-3,.,TRBJ2-3
TGTGCCAGCAGCTTTTTCCAGGGGTCGAGTGGGTCACCCCTCCACTTT,CASSFFQGSSGSPLHF,.,TRBV7-9,.,TRBJ1-6
TGTGCCAGCAGCTTAGTACTAGCGGAAAACAATGAGCAGTTCTTC,CASSLVLAENNEQFF,.,TRBV7-9,TRBD2,TRBJ2-1
TGCGCCAGCAGTGAGTCAGGGGGCGGCACTGAAGCTTTCTTT,CASSESGGGTEAFF,.,TRBV10-1,TRBD1,TRBJ1-1
TGTGCCAGCAGCCAGCGGGGGGTAGACGGTTCCTACAATGAGCAGTTCTTC,CASSQRGVDGSYNEQFF,.,TRBV4-2,TRBD2,TRBJ2-1